This TCR beta chain was found in a study of shared clonotypes between healthy human individuals. Study details: The donors, two women and three men, were aged 18 to 49.

This clone was found once. Its specificity is unknown. Naive CD8 cells, CD45RO-negative and positively selected for CCR7, excluded terminally differentiated effector memory CD45RA+ cells. Germline V lookup: CDR1 MNHEY, CDR2 SVGAGI. V dropped 2 bases and J dropped 9 bases, with 11 bases sitting between them. The CDR3 length is 13 residues. Findings of the study overall: What rarefaction showed was incomplete sorted-subset sequencing despite large depth. Generally, estimated richness proved larger in naive subsets than it did in memory subsets.

The study ran the assay at deep level. Measured with immunoSEQ multiplex PCR; TCRdb has only the in-frame clones, and not every one. In the table there are over 800,000 clones, 85% to 95% of which are singletons. The sequence was collected from a man aged 25 to 45 in good health. Specimen: naive CD8+ T cells sorted from blood. The V gene is TRBV6-5, the J gene TRBJ2-1; the D is unclear. CDR3 loop: CASSYGPAAEQFF. In DNA, the CDR3 is TGTGCCAGCAGTTACGGGCCCGCCGCTGAGCAGTTCTTC.